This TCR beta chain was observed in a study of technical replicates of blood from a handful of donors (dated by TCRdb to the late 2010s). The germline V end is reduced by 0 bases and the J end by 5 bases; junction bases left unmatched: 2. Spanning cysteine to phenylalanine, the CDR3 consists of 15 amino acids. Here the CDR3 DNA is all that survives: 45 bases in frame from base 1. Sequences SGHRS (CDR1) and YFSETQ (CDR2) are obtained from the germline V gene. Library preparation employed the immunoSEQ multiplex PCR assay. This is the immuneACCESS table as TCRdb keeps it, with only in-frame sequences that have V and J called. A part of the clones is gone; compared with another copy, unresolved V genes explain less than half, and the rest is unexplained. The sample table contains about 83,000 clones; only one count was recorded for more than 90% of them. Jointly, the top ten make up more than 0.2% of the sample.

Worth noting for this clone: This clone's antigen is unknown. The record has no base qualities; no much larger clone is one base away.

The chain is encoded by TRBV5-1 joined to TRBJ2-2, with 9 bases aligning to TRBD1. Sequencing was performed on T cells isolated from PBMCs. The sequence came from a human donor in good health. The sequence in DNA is TGCGCCAGCAGCTTGGACAGGGGGCGGACCGGGGAGCTGTTTTTT. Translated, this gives CASSLDRGRTGELFF. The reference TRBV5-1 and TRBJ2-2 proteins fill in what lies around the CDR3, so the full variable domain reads KAGVTQTPRYLIKTRGQQVTLSCSPISGHRSVSWYQQTPGQGLQFLFEYFSETQRNKGNFPGRFSGRQFSNSRSEMNVSTLELGDSALYLCASSLDRGRTGELFFGEGSRLTVL.